This T cell receptor beta chain appears in the sequencing data of a study of T cells in Graves' hyperthyroidism and ophthalmopathy. This clonotype came up a few times. Its antigen is not known. This CDR3 has 13 amino acids. Germline-derived CDR1 and CDR2 are SGHAT and FQNNGV. V was cut by 5 bases and J by 8 bases, with 16 bases left in between. Overall study results and limits: Most thyroid clonotypes with frequency above 0.001 were detected in blood.

Duration under 3 months, a NOSPECS grade of at least 4, and a Clinical Activity Score of at least 3 characterized the ophthalmopathy patients. Template material for amplifying TCR beta CDR3 regions consisted of RNA transcripts. The HTBI primer set drove a first-round RT-PCR of the TCR CDR3. MiXCR, applied by TCRdb to the multiplex PCR reads, yields one record per CDR3 protein. The sample holds approximately 690,000 distinct CDR3 sequences, 20% seen once. This sequence joins TRBV11-2 and TRBJ2-7, with D uncertain. The sequence was obtained from a man aged 25-45 years with Graves' ophthalmopathy. Sequenced material: blood. This CDR3 is CASSPPFWRQQYF. Here the CDR3 DNA reads TGTGCCAGCAGCCCCCCTTTTTGGCGGCAGCAGTACTTC. Using reference TRBV11-2 and TRBJ2-7 for the parts outside the CDR3, the full variable domain is EAGVAQSPRYKIIEKRQSVAFWCNPISGHATLYWYQQILGQGPKLLIQFQNNGVVDDSQLPKDRFSAERLKGVDSTLKIQPAKLEDSAVYLCASSPPFWRQQYFGPGTRLTVT.